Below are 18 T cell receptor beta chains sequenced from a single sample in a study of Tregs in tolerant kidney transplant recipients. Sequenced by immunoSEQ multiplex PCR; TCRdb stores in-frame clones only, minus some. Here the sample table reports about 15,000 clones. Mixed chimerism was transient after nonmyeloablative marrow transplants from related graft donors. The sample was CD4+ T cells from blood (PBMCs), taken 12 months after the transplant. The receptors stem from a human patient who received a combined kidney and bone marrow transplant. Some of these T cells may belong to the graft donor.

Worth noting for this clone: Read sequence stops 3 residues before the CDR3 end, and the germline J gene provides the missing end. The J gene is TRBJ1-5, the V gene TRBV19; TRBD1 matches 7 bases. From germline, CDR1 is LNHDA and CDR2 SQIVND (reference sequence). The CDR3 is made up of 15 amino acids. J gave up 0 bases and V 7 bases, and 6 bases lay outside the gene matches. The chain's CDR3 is CASTRTGYSNQPQHF. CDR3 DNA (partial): TGTGCCAGTACCCGGACAGGCTATAGCAATCAGCCC.

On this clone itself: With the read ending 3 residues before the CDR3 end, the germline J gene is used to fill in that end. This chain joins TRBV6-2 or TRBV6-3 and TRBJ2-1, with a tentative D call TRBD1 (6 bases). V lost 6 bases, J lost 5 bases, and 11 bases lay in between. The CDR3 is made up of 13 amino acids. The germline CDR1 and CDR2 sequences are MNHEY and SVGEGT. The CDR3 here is CASSEQGDNEQFF. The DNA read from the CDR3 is TGTGCCAGCAGCGAACAGGGAGACAATGAG.

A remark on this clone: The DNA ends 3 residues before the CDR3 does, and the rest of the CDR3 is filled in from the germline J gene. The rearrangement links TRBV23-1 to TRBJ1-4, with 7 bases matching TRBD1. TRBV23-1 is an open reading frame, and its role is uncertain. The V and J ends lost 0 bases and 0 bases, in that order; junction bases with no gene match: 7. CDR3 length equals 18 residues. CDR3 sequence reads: CASSQSSGTDATNEKLFF. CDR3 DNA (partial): TGCGCCAGCAGTCAATCGTCCGGGACAGATGCAACTAATGAAAAA.

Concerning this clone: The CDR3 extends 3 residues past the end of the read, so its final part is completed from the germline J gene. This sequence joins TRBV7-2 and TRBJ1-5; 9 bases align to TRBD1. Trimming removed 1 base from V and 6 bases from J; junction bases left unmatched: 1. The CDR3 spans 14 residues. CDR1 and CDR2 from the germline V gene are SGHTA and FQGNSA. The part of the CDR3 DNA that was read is TGTGCCAGCAGCTTAGGACAGGGGGGTCAGCCC. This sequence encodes CASSLGQGGQP. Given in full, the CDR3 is CASSLGQGGQPQHF. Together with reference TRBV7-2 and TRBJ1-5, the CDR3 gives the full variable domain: GAGVSQSPSNKVTEKGKDVELRCDPISGHTALYWYRQSLGQGLEFLIYFQGNSAPDKSGLPSDRFSAERTGGSVSTLTIQRTQQEDSAVYLCASSLGQGGQPQHFGDGTRLSIL.

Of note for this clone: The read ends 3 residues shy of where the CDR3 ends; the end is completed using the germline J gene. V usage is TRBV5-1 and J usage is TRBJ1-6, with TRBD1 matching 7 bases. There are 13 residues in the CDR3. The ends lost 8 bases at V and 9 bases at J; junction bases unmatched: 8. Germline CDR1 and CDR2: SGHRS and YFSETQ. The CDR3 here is CASGDSAASPLHF. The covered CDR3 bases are TGCGCCAGTGGGGACAGCGCAGCTTCACCC. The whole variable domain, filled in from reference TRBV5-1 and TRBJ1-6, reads KAGVTQTPRYLIKTRGQQVTLSCSPISGHRSVSWYQQTPGQGLQFLFEYFSETQRNKGNFPGRFSGRQFSNSRSEMNVSTLELGDSALYLCASGDSAASPLHFGNGTRLTVT.

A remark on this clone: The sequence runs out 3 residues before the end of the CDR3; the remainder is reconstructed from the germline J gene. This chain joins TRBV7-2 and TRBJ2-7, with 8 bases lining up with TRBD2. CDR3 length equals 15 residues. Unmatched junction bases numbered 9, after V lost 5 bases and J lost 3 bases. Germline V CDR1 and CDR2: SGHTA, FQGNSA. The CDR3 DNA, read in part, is TGTGCCAGCAGCAAACCGGGACTAGTTTACTACGAG. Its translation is CASSKPGLVYYE. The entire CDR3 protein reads CASSKPGLVYYEQYF. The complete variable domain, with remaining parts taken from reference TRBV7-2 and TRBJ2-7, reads GAGVSQSPSNKVTEKGKDVELRCDPISGHTALYWYRQSLGQGLEFLIYFQGNSAPDKSGLPSDRFSAERTGGSVSTLTIQRTQQEDSAVYLCASSKPGLVYYEQYFGPGTRLTVT.

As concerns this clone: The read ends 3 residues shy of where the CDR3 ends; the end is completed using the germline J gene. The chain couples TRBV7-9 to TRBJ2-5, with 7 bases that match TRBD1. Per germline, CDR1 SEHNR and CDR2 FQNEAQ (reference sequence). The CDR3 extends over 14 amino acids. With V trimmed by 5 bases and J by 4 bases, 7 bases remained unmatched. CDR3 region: CASSNRRGLETQYF. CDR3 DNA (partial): TGTGCCAGCAGCAATAGAAGGGGGCTAGAGACC.

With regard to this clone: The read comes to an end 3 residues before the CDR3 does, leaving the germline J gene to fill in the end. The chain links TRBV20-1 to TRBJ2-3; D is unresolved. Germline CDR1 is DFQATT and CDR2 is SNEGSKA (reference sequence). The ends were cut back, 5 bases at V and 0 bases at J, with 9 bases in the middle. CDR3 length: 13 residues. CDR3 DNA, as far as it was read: TGCAGTGCTCCAGTCTTTAGCACAGATACG. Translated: CSAPVFSTDT. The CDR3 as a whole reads CSAPVFSTDTQYF.

The CDR3: CASSPTGAPNEKLFF. Incomplete CDR3 DNA: TGCGCCAGCAGCCCTACAGGGGCCCCGAATGAAAAA. This chain links TRBV5-1 with TRBJ1-4; 7 bases are shared with TRBD1. The read is 3 residues too short to cover the CDR3 end, so that end is filled in from the germline J gene. Germline values: CDR1 SGHRS, CDR2 YFSETQ. The ends lost 4 bases at V and 5 bases at J; junction bases unmatched: 8. The CDR3 covers 15 residues. Based on the CDR3 plus reference TRBV5-1 and TRBJ1-4, the full variable domain is KAGVTQTPRYLIKTRGQQVTLSCSPISGHRSVSWYQQTPGQGLQFLFEYFSETQRNKGNFPGRFSGRQFSNSRSEMNVSTLELGDSALYLCASSPTGAPNEKLFFGSGTQLSVL.

CDR3 sequence reads: CASRQAGGTHNEQFF. The sequenced part of the CDR3 DNA is TGTGCCAGCAGGCAAGCGGGAGGGACGCACAATGAG. V is TRBV5-4 and J is TRBJ2-1; TRBD2 agrees at 10 bases. The read finishes 3 residues shy of the CDR3 end, and the germline J gene is used to complete it. Germline V gene sequence: CDR1 SGHNT, CDR2 YYREEE (reference sequence). Trimming at V came to 5 bases and at J to 5 bases, leaving 7 bases not matched to a gene. CDR3 length equals 15 residues.

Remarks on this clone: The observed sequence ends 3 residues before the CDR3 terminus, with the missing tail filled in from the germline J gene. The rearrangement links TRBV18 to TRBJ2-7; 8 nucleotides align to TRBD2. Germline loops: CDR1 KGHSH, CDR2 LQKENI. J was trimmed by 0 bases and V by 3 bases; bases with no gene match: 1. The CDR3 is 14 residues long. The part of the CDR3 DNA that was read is TGTGCCAGCTCACCCGGGACTAGCTCCTACGAG. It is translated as CASSPGTSSYE. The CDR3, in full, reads CASSPGTSSYEQYF.

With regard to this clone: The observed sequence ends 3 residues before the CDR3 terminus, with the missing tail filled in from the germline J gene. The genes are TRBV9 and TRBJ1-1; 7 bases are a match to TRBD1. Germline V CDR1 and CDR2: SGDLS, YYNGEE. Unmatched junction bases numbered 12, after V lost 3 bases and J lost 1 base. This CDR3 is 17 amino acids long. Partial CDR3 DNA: TGTGCCAGCAGCGACGGACAGGATGGCCTTACGAACACTGAA. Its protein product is CASSDGQDGLTNTE. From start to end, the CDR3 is CASSDGQDGLTNTEAFF.

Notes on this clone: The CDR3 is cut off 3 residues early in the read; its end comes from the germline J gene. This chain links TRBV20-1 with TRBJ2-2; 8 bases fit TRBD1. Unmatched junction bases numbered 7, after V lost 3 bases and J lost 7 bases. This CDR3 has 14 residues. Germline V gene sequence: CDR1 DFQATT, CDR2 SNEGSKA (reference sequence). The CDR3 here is CSARDREDNGELFF. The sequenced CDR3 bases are TGCAGTGCTAGGGACAGGGAGGATAACGGGGAG.

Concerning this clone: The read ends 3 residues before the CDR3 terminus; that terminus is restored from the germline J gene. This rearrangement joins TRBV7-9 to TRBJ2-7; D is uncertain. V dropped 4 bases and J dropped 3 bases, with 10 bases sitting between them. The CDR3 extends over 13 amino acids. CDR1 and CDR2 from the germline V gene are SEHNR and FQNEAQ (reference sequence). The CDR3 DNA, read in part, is TGTGCCAGCAGCTCCCCAGCGAGCTACGAG. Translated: CASSSPASYE. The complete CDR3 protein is CASSSPASYEQYF.

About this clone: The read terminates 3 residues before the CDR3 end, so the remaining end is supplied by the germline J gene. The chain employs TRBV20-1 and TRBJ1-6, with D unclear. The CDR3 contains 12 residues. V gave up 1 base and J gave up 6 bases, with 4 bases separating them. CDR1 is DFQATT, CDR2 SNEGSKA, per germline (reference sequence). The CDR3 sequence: CSARGGNSPLHF. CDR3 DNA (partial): TGCAGTGCTAGAGGCGGTAATTCACCC.

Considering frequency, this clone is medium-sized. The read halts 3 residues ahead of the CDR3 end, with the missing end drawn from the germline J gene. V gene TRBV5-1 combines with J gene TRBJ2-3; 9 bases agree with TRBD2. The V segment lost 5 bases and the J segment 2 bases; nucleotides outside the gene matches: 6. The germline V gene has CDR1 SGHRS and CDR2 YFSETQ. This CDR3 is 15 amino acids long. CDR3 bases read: TGCGCCAGCAGGATACTAGCGGGCTCCACAGATACG. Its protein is CASRILAGSTDT. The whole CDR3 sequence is CASRILAGSTDTQYF.

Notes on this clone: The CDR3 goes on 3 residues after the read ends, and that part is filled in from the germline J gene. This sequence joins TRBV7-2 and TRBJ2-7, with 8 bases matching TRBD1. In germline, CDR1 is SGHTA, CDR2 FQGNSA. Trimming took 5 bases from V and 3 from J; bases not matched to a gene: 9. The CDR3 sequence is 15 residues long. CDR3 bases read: TGTGCCAGCAGCCCCCGGACAGGGTGGAACTACGAG. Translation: CASSPRTGWNYE. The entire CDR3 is CASSPRTGWNYEQYF.

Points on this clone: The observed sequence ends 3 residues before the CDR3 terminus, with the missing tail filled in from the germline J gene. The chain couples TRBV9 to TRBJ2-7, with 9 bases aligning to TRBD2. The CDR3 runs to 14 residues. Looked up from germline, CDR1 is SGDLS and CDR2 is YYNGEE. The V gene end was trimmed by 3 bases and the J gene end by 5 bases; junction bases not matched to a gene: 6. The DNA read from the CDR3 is TGTGCCAGCAGCGATAGCGGGAGTGGTGACGAG. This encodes CASSDSGSGDE. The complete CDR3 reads CASSDSGSGDEQYF.